This T cell receptor beta chain was observed in a study of blood T cell repertoires in COVID-19. Study summary: COVID-19 samples collected from the United States, Italy and Spain covered acute and convalescent phases. Nucleic acid was either cDNA or gDNA, and it came from T cells, B-cell-depleted T cells, or PBMCs.

Patients at the Seattle site were enrolled during active infection and followed longitudinally. Source study methods: Amplification from reference gene primers served as the basis for estimated nucleated cell counts. Data came from immunoSEQ multiplex PCR; TCRdb stores just in-frame clones and leaves some out. The V and J calls and clone size were taken over from that table, and D and trimming were inferred from the DNA. The sample shows around 52,000 clones, about nine tenths of them seen only once. V lost 9 bases, J lost 2 bases, and 8 bases lay in between. Germline V lookup: CDR1 LNHDA, CDR2 SQIVND (reference sequence). The CDR3 runs to 13 residues.

This TCR was sampled from a woman older than 75 with COVID-19, enrolled during active disease. The chain uses TRBV19 and TRBJ2-6; D remains unclear. The sample taken for sequencing was peripheral blood. CDR3 residues: CASRSAGANVLTF. CDR3 coding DNA: TGTGCCAGCCGAAGCGCTGGGGCCAACGTCCTGACTTTC.